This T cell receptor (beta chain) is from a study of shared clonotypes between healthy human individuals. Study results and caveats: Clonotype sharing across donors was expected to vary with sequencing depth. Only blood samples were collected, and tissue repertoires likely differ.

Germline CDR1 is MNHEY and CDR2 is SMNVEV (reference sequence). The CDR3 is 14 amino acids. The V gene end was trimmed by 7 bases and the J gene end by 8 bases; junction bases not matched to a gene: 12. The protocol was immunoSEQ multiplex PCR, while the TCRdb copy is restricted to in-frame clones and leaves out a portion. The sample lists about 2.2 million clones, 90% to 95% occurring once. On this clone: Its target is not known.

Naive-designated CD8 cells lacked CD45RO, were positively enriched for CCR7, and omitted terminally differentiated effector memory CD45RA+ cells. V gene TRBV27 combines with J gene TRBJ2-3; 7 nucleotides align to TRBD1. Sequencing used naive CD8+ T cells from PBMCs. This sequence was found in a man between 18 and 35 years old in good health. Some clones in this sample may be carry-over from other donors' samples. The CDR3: CASTATGSLGTQYF. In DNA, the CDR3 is TGTGCCAGCACCGCGACAGGGAGTCTAGGTACGCAGTATTTT.